This T cell receptor (beta chain) emerged from a study of T cell repertoires in cytomegalovirus infection. As for the study in general: Public TCR beta signatures marked donors with CMV infection and the matching HLA.

The sample holds many counts of this clonotype. Its specificity is not known. From germline, CDR1 is MNHNY and CDR2 SVGAGI (reference sequence). The V segment lost 4 bases and the J segment 0 bases; nucleotides outside the gene matches: 9. The CDR3 has 16 residues. TCRdb called the reads again in MiXCR, with one record for every CDR3 protein. The table lists 130,000 or so distinct CDR3 sequences, 5.5% to 8% of them singletons. General study points: HLA-C-restricted CMV-specific TCR beta clonotypes were dominant in the ex vivo response. Cumulative public TCR beta family frequency identified CMV carriers with the relevant HLA.

Material: PBMCs. This sequence was found in a human donor in good health (CMV status not recorded). Some clones in this sample may be carry-over from other donors' samples. The chain uses TRBV6-6 and TRBJ2-7, with TRBD1 identical over 7 bases. CDR3 residues: CASSLDRVGTSYEQYF. The CDR3 DNA reads as TGTGCCAGCAGTTTAGACAGGGTAGGGACCTCCTACGAGCAGTACTTC.